These 10 T cell receptor beta chains were all obtained from the same sample, sequenced in a study of molecular identifiers for immune sequencing clone quantification. TCRdb re-called the PCR reads through MiXCR, storing one row per CDR3 protein. This sample has hundreds of thousands of distinct CDR3 sequences, with about a fifth found just once. The sample was naive CD8+ T cells from blood, with Jurkat cell RNA spiked in. The subset is: FACS-sorted CD8+CD4-CCR7+CD45RA+ naive T cells. These receptors were collected from a human donor in good health. Some libraries in this study had Jurkat cell RNA spiked in.

This clonotype was seen many times. This chain links TRBV28 with TRBJ1-5, with a weak D call TRBD1 (5 bases). CDR1 and CDR2 from the germline V gene are MDHEN and SYDVKM. This CDR3 comprises 17 residues. The germline V and J ends were trimmed by 6 bases and 6 bases, with 24 bases remaining between them. CDR3 residues: CASSSLDEQAFGQPQHF. CDR3 DNA: TGTGCCAGCAGCTCTTTGGACGAACAGGCGTTTGGTCAGCCCCAGCATTTT.

Concerning this clonotype: A much larger clone sits a single nucleotide away, making a read error possible. The chain uses TRBV7-9 and TRBJ2-2; the D call may be TRBD1 or TRBD2 (5 bases each). The V gene's germline CDR1 is SEHNR and CDR2 FQNEAQ (reference sequence). This CDR3 has 12 amino acids. Trimming pared 7 bases from V and 10 bases from J, leaving 13 bases between. Written as DNA, the CDR3 is TGTGCCAGCAACTGGGGGTCTGAGGAGCTGTTTTTT. Protein product: CASNWGSEELFF. The variable domain in full, with the rest retrieved from reference TRBV7-9 and TRBJ2-2, is DTGVSQNPRHKITKRGQNVTFRCDPISEHNRLYWYRQTLGQGPEFLTYFQNEAQLEKSRLLSDRFSAERPKGSFSTLEIQRTEQGDSAMYLCASNWGSEELFFGEGSRLTVL.

There are many counts of this clonotype. This chain connects TRBV19 to TRBJ2-7; no definite D call. Germline lookup yields CDR1 LNHDA and CDR2 SQIVND (reference sequence). The V gene lost 5 bases and the J gene lost 4 bases, with 12 bases spanning the gap. CDR3 length equals 13 residues. DNA of the CDR3: TGTGCCAGTAGTGCCACCGACGGGTACGAGCAGTACTTC. Protein product: CASSATDGYEQYF.

This clonotype occurred many times. The CDR3 region has the DNA TGTGCCAGCAGCTCTGACAACCTTACTAGCGGGAGAAGTTATGAGCAGTTCTTC. Translating it yields CASSSDNLTSGRSYEQFF. The chain uses TRBV7-9 and TRBJ2-1; 11 positions match TRBD2. V lost 4 bases, J lost 8 bases, and 16 bases stayed unmatched. Germline lookup yields CDR1 SEHNR and CDR2 FQNEAQ (reference sequence). The CDR3 extends over 18 amino acids.

On this clonotype: It may be a read error: a sequence one base away is much more abundant. The chain uses TRBV12-3 or TRBV12-4 and TRBJ1-5; perhaps TRBD1 as D (6 bases). CDR3 length: 14 residues. CDR3 protein: CASGGGDRYQPQHF. In DNA, the CDR3 is TGTGCTTCCGGAGGTGGAGACAGGTATCAGCCCCAGCATTTT.

The rearrangement uses TRBV19 and TRBJ2-1, with 10 bases fitting TRBD2. V lost 6 bases, J lost 4 bases, and 9 bases stayed unmatched. Germline CDR1 is LNHDA and CDR2 is SQIVND (reference sequence). This CDR3 contains 16 residues. The CDR3 nucleotides are TGTGCCAGTAGCCCGCTTGGTAGCGGGAGGTACAATGAGCAGTTCTTC. It yields the protein CASSPLGSGRYNEQFF.

Remarks on this clonotype: A much larger clonotype is one base distant, so this may be a read error. This chain joins TRBV20-1 and TRBJ2-3; D is ambiguous. The CDR3 sequence is 12 residues long. CDR1 is DFQATT and CDR2 is SNEGSKA in the germline V gene (reference sequence). CDR3 nucleotides: TGCGGTGCGATTAACTTAACAGATACGCAGTATTTT. Translation: CGAINLTDTQYF.

Ten or more counts support this clonotype. The genes are TRBV5-8 and TRBJ1-2; tentatively, D is TRBD1 (6 bases). This CDR3 has 17 amino acids. The ends were cut back, 2 bases at V and 5 bases at J, with 22 bases in the middle. Germline CDR1 SGHTS, CDR2 YDEGEE. In nucleotides, the CDR3 is TGTGCCAGCAGCTTACTGGGGTCCGGGACACAGTTGTATGGCTACACCTTC. Amino acid sequence: CASSLLGSGTQLYGYTF.

This clonotype has only a few counts. The chain joins TRBV10-2 to TRBJ1-5; possible D gene TRBD1, 5 bases. The CDR3 length is 13 residues. Germline lookup yields CDR1 WSHSY and CDR2 SAAADI. Trimming left V 7 bases short and J 2 bases short, with 9 bases between. The CDR3 bases are TGCGCCAGCACCACGACAGGCAATCAGCCCCAGCATTTT. Translated: CASTTTGNQPQHF.

The rearrangement links TRBV6-5 to TRBJ2-5; D is perhaps TRBD1 (6 bases). The CDR3 extends over 15 amino acids. The V gene's germline CDR1 is MNHEY and CDR2 SVGAGI. With 6 bases removed from V and 0 bases from J, the gap between germline ends came to 14 bases. CDR3 amino acids: CASSHLQGYQETQYF. CDR3 DNA sequence: TGTGCCAGCAGCCATCTACAGGGATACCAAGAGACCCAGTACTTC.